The 9 T cell receptor beta chains below come from one sample, sequenced in a study of beta chain features in type 1 diabetes. The isolated RNA, all of it, was reverse transcribed, so expressed TCRB transcripts were what got sequenced. Generated by immunoSEQ multiplex PCR, the TCRdb table keeps only in-frame clones and is missing some. The table shows 600,000 to 650,000 clones, with 15% occurring only once. Sequencing was performed on naive CD4+ T cells from blood. Receptors originate from a man aged 18 to 35 in good health.

CDR3 residues: CASSVDRGKSYNEQFF. DNA of the CDR3: TGTGCCAGCAGCGTCGACCGGGGCAAATCCTACAATGAGCAGTTCTTC. This sequence joins TRBV9 and TRBJ2-1; either TRBD1 or TRBD2 may supply D (5 bases each). Germline V gene lookup returns CDR1 SGDLS and CDR2 YYNGEE. Trimming shortened V by 2 bases and J by 1 base, and 13 bases separated the two germline ends. This CDR3 spans 16 amino acids.

This clone appeared a few times. The chain's CDR3 is CASSSHRSPLHF. CDR3 nucleotide sequence: TGTGCCAGCAGCTCCCACAGGTCACCCCTCCACTTT. The rearrangement joins TRBV7-9 to TRBJ1-6; D is possibly TRBD1 (5 bases). There are 12 residues in the CDR3. V lost 4 bases to trimming and J lost 10 bases, with 8 bases between them. Germline-derived CDR1 and CDR2 are SEHNR and FQNEAQ (reference sequence).

This sequence joins TRBV7-6 and TRBJ2-2; no reliable D call. The germline CDR1 and CDR2 sequences are SGHVS and FNYEAQ. There are 16 residues in the CDR3. Trimming removed 2 bases at V and 0 bases at J, with 10 bases between. This CDR3 reads CASSLNAQPNTGELFF. Written as DNA, the CDR3 is TGTGCCAGCAGCTTAAATGCTCAACCGAACACCGGGGAGCTGTTTTTT.

This clone was detected a few times. The rearrangement links TRBV10-3 to TRBJ2-7; 7 nucleotides align to TRBD1. The CDR3 loop spans 14 amino acids. The V gene's germline CDR1 is ENHRY and CDR2 SYGVKD. V gave up 6 bases and J gave up 7 bases; unmatched junction bases: 12. The CDR3 DNA reads TGTGCCATCAGGGCCAACAGGGGATTGTGGGAGCAGTACTTC. Protein product: CAIRANRGLWEQYF.

Only a few counts were recorded for this clone. The V and J genes are TRBV4-3 and TRBJ2-3, with 10 positions matching TRBD2. The trim removed 5 bases at V and 4 bases at J, leaving 12 bases unmatched. CDR3 size: 17 residues. Germline lookup yields CDR1 LGHNA and CDR2 YSLEER. The CDR3 DNA reads TGCGCCAGCAGCGAAAGAGCGGGGGGGCCAAAGTCAGATACGCAGTATTTT. Its protein product is CASSERAGGPKSDTQYF.

There are a few counts of this clone. The chain joins TRBV7-2 to TRBJ2-1; the D gene is possibly TRBD1 (5 bases). V gave up 3 bases and J gave up 0 bases, with 15 bases separating them. There are 17 residues in the CDR3. Germline values: CDR1 SGHTA, CDR2 FQGNSA. CDR3 protein: CASSFNPGPSSYNEQFF. CDR3 DNA sequence: TGTGCCAGCAGCTTTAATCCAGGGCCTAGCTCCTACAATGAGCAGTTCTTC.

The gene calls are TRBV28 and TRBJ2-2; TRBD2 matches 13 bases. Germline CDR1 and CDR2: MDHEN and SYDVKM. V was pared by 4 bases and J by 6 bases, with 8 bases of the junction left unmatched. The CDR3 is 17 residues long. The CDR3 nucleotides are TGTGCCAGCAGTTCTCCGGGACTAGCGGGATATGCCGGGGAGCTGTTTTTT. Its translation: CASSSPGLAGYAGELFF.

This clone has only a few counts. The chain combines TRBV29-1 with TRBJ1-2, with no clear D. In germline, CDR1 is SQVTM, CDR2 ANQGSEA. The CDR3 has 13 residues. Trimming left V 4 bases short and J 1 base short, with 10 bases between. The CDR3 sequence: CSVAKTGNYGYTF. CDR3 coding DNA: TGCAGCGTTGCCAAGACTGGTAACTATGGCTACACCTTC.

This clone was counted only a few times. V and J are TRBV2 and TRBJ2-7, with 8 bases matching TRBD2. The CDR3 is 16 amino acids. CDR1 and CDR2 from the germline V gene are SNHLY and FYNNEI. Germline trimming cut 2 bases from V and 7 bases from J; bases unmatched to any gene: 13. CDR3 in amino acids: CASSEMRLAGAWEQYF. The CDR3 DNA reads as TGTGCCAGCAGTGAAATGAGGCTAGCGGGCGCTTGGGAGCAGTACTTC.